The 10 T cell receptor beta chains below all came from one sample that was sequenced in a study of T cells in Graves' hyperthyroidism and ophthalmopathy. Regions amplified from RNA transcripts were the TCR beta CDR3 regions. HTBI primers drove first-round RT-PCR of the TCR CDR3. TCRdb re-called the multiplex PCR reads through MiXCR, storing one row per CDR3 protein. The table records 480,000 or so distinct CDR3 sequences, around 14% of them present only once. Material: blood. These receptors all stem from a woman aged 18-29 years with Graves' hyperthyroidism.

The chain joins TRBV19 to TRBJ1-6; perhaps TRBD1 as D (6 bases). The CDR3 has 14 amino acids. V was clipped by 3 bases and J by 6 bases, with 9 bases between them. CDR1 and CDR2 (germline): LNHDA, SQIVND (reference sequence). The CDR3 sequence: CASSMGGSNSPLHF. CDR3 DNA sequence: TGTGCCAGTAGTATGGGGGGCTCTAATTCACCCCTCCACTTT.

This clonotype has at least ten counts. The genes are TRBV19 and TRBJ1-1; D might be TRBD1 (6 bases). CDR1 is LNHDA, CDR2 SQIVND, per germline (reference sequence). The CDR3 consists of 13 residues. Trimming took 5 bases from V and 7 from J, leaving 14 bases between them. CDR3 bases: TGTGCCAGTAGTCCAAGCCTGACAGGTGAAGCTTTCTTT. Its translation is CASSPSLTGEAFF.

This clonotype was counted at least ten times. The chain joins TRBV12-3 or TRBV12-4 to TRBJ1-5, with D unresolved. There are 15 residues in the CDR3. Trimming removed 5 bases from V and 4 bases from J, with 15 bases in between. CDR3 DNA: TGTGCCAGCAGTCCTGTTATACAGAGAAATCAGCCCCAGCATTTT. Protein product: CASSPVIQRNQPQHF.

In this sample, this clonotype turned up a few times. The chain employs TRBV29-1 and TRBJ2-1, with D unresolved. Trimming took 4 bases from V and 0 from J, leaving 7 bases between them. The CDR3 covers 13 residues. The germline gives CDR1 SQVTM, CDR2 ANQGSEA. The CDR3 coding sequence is TGCAGCGTTGGGTATATCTCCTACAATGAGCAGTTCTTC. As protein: CSVGYISYNEQFF.

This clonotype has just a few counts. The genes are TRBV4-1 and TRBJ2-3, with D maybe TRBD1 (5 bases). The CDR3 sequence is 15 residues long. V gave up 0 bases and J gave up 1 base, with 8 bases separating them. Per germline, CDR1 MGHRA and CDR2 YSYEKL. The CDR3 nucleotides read TGCGCCAGCAGCCAAGAGGGGCAGGGCACAGATACGCAGTATTTT. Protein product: CASSQEGQGTDTQYF.

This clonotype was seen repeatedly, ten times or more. CDR3 DNA sequence: TGTGCCAGCAGTTACTCTCCTAGCGGGACCGACTCCTACGAGCAGTACTTC. Translating gives CASSYSPSGTDSYEQYF. The V call is TRBV6-5, the J call TRBJ2-7; 9 nucleotides match TRBD2. In germline, CDR1 is MNHEY, CDR2 SVGAGI. The junction had 6 bases not matched to a gene; V was cut back by 0 bases and J by 0 bases. The CDR3 sequence is 17 residues long.

CDR3 sequence reads: CASSPGLRQGEQFF. In DNA, the CDR3 is TGTGCCAGCAGCCCCGGACTGAGGCAAGGTGAGCAGTTCTTC. The rearrangement links TRBV13 to TRBJ2-1, with a tentative D call TRBD2 (5 bases). V lost 5 bases and J 9 bases, leaving 17 bases between the germline ends. Germline CDR1 PRHDT, CDR2 FYEKMQ (reference sequence). This CDR3 has 14 amino acids. Full variable domain (rest looked up from reference TRBV13 and TRBJ2-1): AAGVIQSPRHLIKEKRETATLKCYPIPRHDTVYWYQQGPGQDPQFLISFYEKMQSDKGSIPDRFSAQQFSDYHSELNMSSLELGDSALYFCASSPGLRQGEQFFGPGTRLTVL.

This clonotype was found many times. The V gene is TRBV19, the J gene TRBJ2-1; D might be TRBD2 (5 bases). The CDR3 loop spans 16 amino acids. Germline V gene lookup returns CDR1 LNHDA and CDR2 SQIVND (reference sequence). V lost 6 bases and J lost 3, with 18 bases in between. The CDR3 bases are TGTGCCAGTAGCCGGATAGAGAGCGGAGACTACAATGAGCAGTTCTTC. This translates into CASSRIESGDYNEQFF. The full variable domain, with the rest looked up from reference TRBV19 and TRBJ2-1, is DGGITQSPKYLFRKEGQNVTLSCEQNLNHDAMYWYRQDPGQGLRLIYYSQIVNDFQKGDIAEGYSVSREKKESFPLTVTSAQKNPTAFYLCASSRIESGDYNEQFFGPGTRLTVL.

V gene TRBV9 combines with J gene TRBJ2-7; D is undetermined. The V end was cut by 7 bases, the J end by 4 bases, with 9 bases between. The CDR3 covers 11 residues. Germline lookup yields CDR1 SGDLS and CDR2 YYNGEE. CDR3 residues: CASSTGYEQYV. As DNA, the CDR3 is TGTGCCAGCTCGACTGGGTACGAGCAGTACGTC.

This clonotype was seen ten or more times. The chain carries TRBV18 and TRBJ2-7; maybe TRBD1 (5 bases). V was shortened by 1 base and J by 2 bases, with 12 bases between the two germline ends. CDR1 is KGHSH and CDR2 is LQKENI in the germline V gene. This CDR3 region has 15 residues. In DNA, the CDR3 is TGTGCCAGCTCACCACTGGGTACAGGAGCCTACGAGCAGTACGTC. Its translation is CASSPLGTGAYEQYV.